This T cell receptor (beta chain) is from a study of blood T cells in healthy people across ages. A note on this clonotype: Its antigen is not known.

Germline V gives CDR1 KGHSH, CDR2 LQKENI. The length of the CDR3 is 13 residues. V gave up 1 base and J gave up 13 bases, with 14 bases separating them. A second 7 to 11 cycle PCR used barcoded and J-beta primers. TCRdb re-derived calls from the 5' RACE reads in MiXCR, one entry per CDR3 protein. The data hold 1,500,000 or so distinct CDR3 sequences, with roughly 59% observed a single time. Notes on the study in general: Greater diversity and more naive CD4+ cells were seen in long-lived donors than in aged donors.

Sample: blood. The receptor's source is a man between 18 and 29 years old in good health. The chain is built from TRBV18 and TRBJ2-4, with a weak D call TRBD1 (6 bases). CDR3 sequence: CASSPQPGHGQYF. As DNA, the CDR3 is TGTGCCAGCTCACCACAACCGGGACATGGACAGTACTTC.